This T cell receptor beta chain was obtained from a study of T cells in Graves' hyperthyroidism and ophthalmopathy. Study at large: Once the initial diagnosis was made, peripheral blood was obtained before any treatment. Study-level results: Expanded thyroid clonotypes (above 0.001) were mostly also found in blood. Separating ophthalmopathy from stable hyperthyroidism was achieved by a 13 V-J model.

Clinical symptoms, serum thyroxine, TRAb, thyroid ultrasound and orbital computed tomography informed diagnoses. TCR beta CDR3 regions were amplified from RNA transcripts. Researchers ran a first-round RT-PCR on the TCR CDR3 using the HTBI primer set. TCRdb ran MiXCR on the multiplex PCR reads and lists one entry per CDR3 protein. The table lists roughly 640,000 distinct CDR3 sequences, approximately 15% of them singletons. There are many counts of this clonotype. Its antigen is not known. This receptor was obtained from a woman aged 40 to 50 with Graves' ophthalmopathy. Material: blood.

CDR3 amino acids: CASSSGAFTGELFF. For the CDR3, the DNA is TGTGCCAGCAGTTCGGGGGCCTTCACCGGGGAGCTGTTTTTT. The chain combines TRBV28 with TRBJ2-2, with D perhaps matching TRBD1 or TRBD2 (6 bases each). The germline CDR1 and CDR2 sequences are MDHEN and SYDVKM. Deletions cut 4 bases from V and 4 bases from J, with 10 bases between. This CDR3 has 14 amino acids.